This T cell receptor (beta chain) was obtained from a study of blood T cell repertoires in COVID-19. Study summary: Both acute and convalescent COVID-19 samples were obtained from the United States, Italy and Spain. In each case, the material was cDNA or gDNA derived from T cells, B-cell-depleted T cells, or PBMCs.

The V segment lost 5 bases and the J segment 4 bases; nucleotides outside the gene matches: 7. The CDR3 is made up of 15 amino acids. CDR1 and CDR2 (germline): SGHNT, YENEEA. Study processing details: By means of reference gene primer amplification, nucleated cell counts were estimated. Sequencing used immunoSEQ multiplex PCR; TCRdb keeps in-frame clones, though not all of them. That table furnishes V, J and clone size, whereas the DNA furnished D and trimming. Among around 200,000 clones listed, 80% to 90% were seen once. While infection was still active, Seattle patients were enrolled and then followed longitudinally.

The TCR sequence derives from a woman aged 55 to 70 with COVID-19, enrolled during active disease. The chain employs TRBV11-3 and TRBJ2-1; TRBD1 matches at 8 bases. The specimen was peripheral blood. CDR3 bases: TGTGCCAGCAGCCTGCGACAGGGGATGTACAATGAGCAGTTCTTC. Translating gives CASSLRQGMYNEQFF.